One and the same sample provided the 14 T cell receptor beta chains below, sequenced in a study of vaccination and CD4 T cells after COVID-19. Their antigens are not known. Sequencing of the DNA from cultured CD4+ T cells was carried out with the Oncomine TCR Beta short-read assay. One entry per CDR3 protein, called by TCRdb with MiXCR from the PCR reads. The table has roughly 17,000 distinct CDR3 sequences, around 32% seen once. Described treatment: approximately 10-day PBMC culture with coronavirus spike peptide pools or control peptides (ViraFEST assay). The sequencing sample was made of cultured CD4+ T cells from blood. These receptors originate from a human donor with COVID-19.

This clonotype has only a few counts. The V call is TRBV2, the J call TRBJ2-3, with TRBD2 matching 11 bases. The CDR3 length is 17 residues. After removal of 8 bases from V and 1 base from J, the junction contained 11 bases not matched to a gene. Germline V gene sequence: CDR1 SNHLY, CDR2 FYNNEI. CDR3 loop: CASSPGLAERGTDTQYF. CDR3 nucleotide sequence: TGTGCCAGCTCTCCGGGACTAGCGGAGAGGGGCACAGATACGCAGTATTTT.

The chain uses TRBV19 and TRBJ2-7, with TRBD1 identical over 7 bases. This CDR3 comprises 14 residues. CDR1 LNHDA and CDR2 SQIVND come from the germline V gene (reference sequence). The V gene end was trimmed by 8 bases and the J gene end by 3 bases; junction bases not matched to a gene: 10. CDR3: CASHPGTAFYEQYF. The CDR3 DNA reads as TGTGCCAGTCATCCCGGGACAGCCTTCTACGAGCAGTACTTC.

The sample holds a few counts of this clonotype. V gene TRBV7-9 combines with J gene TRBJ2-5, with D possibly matching TRBD2 (6 bases). Germline-derived CDR1 and CDR2 are SEHNR and FQNEAQ (reference sequence). The V gene lost 5 bases and the J gene lost 2 bases, with 15 bases spanning the gap. CDR3 length: 15 amino acids. The CDR3 spells CASSGGGVGQETQYF. CDR3 in DNA: TGTGCCAGCAGCGGCGGCGGGGTAGGACAAGAGACCCAGTACTTC.

This clonotype came up a few times. The chain uses TRBV20-1 and TRBJ2-1; D unclear. V was clipped by 5 bases and J by 7 bases, with 12 bases between them. CDR1 is DFQATT and CDR2 is SNEGSKA in the germline V gene (reference sequence). The CDR3 loop spans 12 amino acids. As DNA, the CDR3 is TGCAGTGCTGGGCCCTTGTGGAATGAGCAGTTCTTC. Its protein is CSAGPLWNEQFF.

The chain employs TRBV10-3 and TRBJ2-1, with TRBD2 identical over 11 bases. The trim removed 8 bases at V and 7 bases at J, leaving 7 bases unmatched. Germline CDR1 is ENHRY and CDR2 is SYGVKD. The CDR3 contains 14 residues. The CDR3 sequence is CAISPGLAVNEQFF. The CDR3 DNA sequence: TGTGCCATCTCTCCGGGACTAGCGGTTAATGAGCAGTTCTTC.

This clonotype was seen a handful of times. This rearrangement joins TRBV7-9 to TRBJ1-2; TRBD1 is a possible D gene (6 bases). Germline V lookup: CDR1 SEHNR, CDR2 FQNEAQ (reference sequence). This CDR3 is 15 amino acids long. Trimming removed 1 base from V and 3 bases from J, with 12 bases in between. CDR3 nucleotide sequence: TGTGCCAGCAGCTTAGAGCAGGGGTCCTACTATGGCTACACCTTC. The encoded protein is CASSLEQGSYYGYTF.

This chain links TRBV28 with TRBJ2-5, with 11 bases that match TRBD1. Trimming cost V 5 bases and J 4 bases; bases outside gene matches: 6. The germline V gene encodes CDR1 MDHEN and CDR2 SYDVKM. The length of the CDR3 is 15 residues. The CDR3: CASSPSGQGGETQYF. For the CDR3, the DNA is TGTGCCAGCAGTCCGTCGGGACAGGGGGGAGAGACCCAGTACTTC.

This clonotype was seen a handful of times. This chain connects TRBV29-1 to TRBJ1-5; 10 nucleotides agree with TRBD1. The CDR3 length is 13 residues. In germline, CDR1 is SQVTM, CDR2 ANQGSEA. V lost 6 bases to trimming and J lost 4 bases; unmatched junction nucleotides: 3. CDR3 nucleotides: TGCAGCGTAAGGACAGGGGGAAATCAGCCCCAGCATTTT. Encoded protein: CSVRTGGNQPQHF. Together with reference TRBV29-1 and TRBJ1-5, the CDR3 gives the full variable domain: SAVISQKPSRDICQRGTSLTIQCQVDSQVTMMFWYRQQPGQSLTLIATANQGSEATYESGFVIDKFPISRPNLTFSTLTVSNMSPEDSSIYLCSVRTGGNQPQHFGDGTRLSIL.

This chain links TRBV5-1 with TRBJ2-4; TRBD2 aligns across 7 bases. This CDR3 contains 15 residues. Germline CDR1 and CDR2: SGHRS and YFSETQ. J was trimmed by 3 bases and V by 0 bases; bases with no gene match: 3. The CDR3 protein is CASSLEGRDKNIQYF. The CDR3 nucleotides read TGCGCCAGCAGCTTGGAGGGGAGGGACAAAAACATTCAGTACTTC.

The genes are TRBV5-3 and TRBJ1-2; a possible D gene is TRBD1 (6 bases). TRBV5-3 is classed as an ORF, of uncertain function. This CDR3 has 13 amino acids. Trimming took 8 bases from V and 6 from J, leaving 17 bases between them. DNA of the CDR3: TGTGCCAGTGTGTGGGGGCGTCTCGATGGCTACACCTTC. This encodes CASVWGRLDGYTF.

The chain couples TRBV12-3 or TRBV12-4 to TRBJ1-5; the match to TRBD1 covers 7 bases. The CDR3 contains 16 residues. V dropped 6 bases and J dropped 4; count of bases not matched to a gene: 12. CDR3 sequence reads: CASSQDRVGVNQPQHF. CDR3 sequence (DNA): TGTGCCAGCAGCCAAGACAGGGTTGGAGTAAATCAGCCCCAGCATTTT.

In this sample, this clonotype turned up a few times. The chain uses TRBV24-1 and TRBJ2-3; D may be TRBD1 (8 bases). Trimming removed 1 base from V and 1 base from J, with 11 bases in between. From germline, CDR1 is KGHDR and CDR2 SFDVKD. This CDR3 has 16 amino acids. For the CDR3, the DNA is TGTGCCACCAGTGATTTTACAGGGGGGGGCACAGATACGCAGTATTTT. Its protein product is CATSDFTGGGTDTQYF.

The V gene is TRBV11-3, the J gene TRBJ2-4, with D possibly TRBD1 on 6 matching bases. The ends were cut back, 0 bases at V and 8 bases at J, with 14 bases in the middle. In germline, CDR1 is SGHNT, CDR2 YENEEA. This CDR3 has 15 residues. The chain's CDR3 is CASSLEGAIGDIQYF. The CDR3 DNA reads TGTGCCAGCAGCTTAGAGGGGGCGATTGGTGACATTCAGTACTTC.

The CDR3 DNA reads as TGTGCCAGCAGGGGACAGCTATCCAACTATGGCTACACCTTC. Translating gives CASRGQLSNYGYTF. The chain joins TRBV2 to TRBJ1-2, with TRBD1 matching 7 bases. This CDR3 is built from 14 residues. Trimming took 6 bases from V and 2 from J; bases not matched to a gene: 6. Germline V CDR1 and CDR2: SNHLY, FYNNEI.